The 27 T cell receptor beta chains below come from one sample, sequenced in a study of cytomegalovirus exposure and HLA in healthy donors (dated by TCRdb to about 2017). The receptor library was made with the immunoSEQ multiplex PCR assay. A mixture of 60 forward primers for TCR Vbeta segments and 13 reverse primers for TCR Jbeta segments was used in the multiplex PCR. What TCRdb holds here is the immuneACCESS table cut down to in-frame rearrangements. Part of the clones is not present; checked against another copy, under half of the missing clones reflect an unresolved V gene, and the others are unexplained. For this sample the table gives about 160,000 clones, of which 85% were detected only once. The ten largest account for roughly 2.2% of the sample. Source material: PBMCs. The source of these receptors is a man younger than 30 in good health and CMV-seropositive.

The chain uses TRBV6-6 and TRBJ1-2, with D tentatively TRBD1 (5 bases). The CDR3 contains 15 residues. Germline CDR1 reads MNHNY; CDR2 reads SVGAGI (reference sequence). V lost 2 bases and J lost 2, with 12 bases in between. The CDR3 region is CASSYGAAKNYGYTF. The CDR3, as DNA: TGTGCCAGCAGTTACGGGGCAGCAAAGAACTATGGCTACACCTTC.

This clone was counted a few times. The chain recombines TRBV4-3 with TRBJ2-3, with D perhaps TRBD1 (6 bases). V was cut by 0 bases and J by 3 bases, with 7 bases left in between. Germline V gene sequence: CDR1 LGHNA, CDR2 YSLEER. The CDR3 spans 14 residues. The DNA of the CDR3 is TGCGCCAGCAGCCAAGACCAGGGGACAGATACGCAGTATTTT. This encodes CASSQDQGTDTQYF.

Only a few counts were recorded for this clone. J is TRBJ1-5 and V is TRBV6-5, with TRBD1 identical over 7 bases. J was trimmed by 2 bases and V by 6 bases; bases with no gene match: 7. Germline CDR1 reads MNHEY; CDR2 reads SVGAGI. This CDR3 has 15 amino acids. The CDR3, as DNA: TGTGCCAGCAGCTTGGACAGGAACGGCAATCAGCCCCAGCATTTT. It specifies CASSLDRNGNQPQHF.

This chain joins TRBV30 and TRBJ1-6, with D possibly TRBD1 on 5 matching bases. The CDR3 consists of 14 residues. The V and J ends lost 4 bases and 5 bases respectively, with 12 bases between them. Germline V gene data show CDR1 as GTSNPN and CDR2 as SVGIG (reference sequence). CDR3 nucleotide sequence: TGTGCCTGGACCCCCGGGGGGGATAATTCACCCCTCCACTTT. Translation: CAWTPGGDNSPLHF.

This clone showed up just once. The chain couples TRBV25-1 to TRBJ1-6; unclear D gene. The CDR3 loop spans 15 amino acids. V lost 2 bases, J lost 3 bases, and 8 bases lay in between. CDR1 is MGHDK, CDR2 SYGVNS, per germline. The CDR3 loop reads CASSEGGFYNSPLHF. CDR3 nucleotides: TGTGCCAGCAGTGAAGGAGGCTTCTATAATTCACCCCTCCACTTT.

The V gene is TRBV10-3, the J gene TRBJ2-4; 9 bases are shared with TRBD1. The CDR3 is made up of 16 amino acids. Germline V lookup: CDR1 ENHRY, CDR2 SYGVKD. After removal of 3 bases from V and 6 bases from J, the junction contained 9 bases not matched to a gene. The CDR3 sequence is CAISDSTRGQGNIQYF. The CDR3 nucleotides read TGTGCCATCAGTGACTCTACTCGGGGACAGGGAAACATTCAGTACTTC.

This chain joins TRBV9 and TRBJ2-7; tentative D call: TRBD2 (7 bases). The germline CDR1 and CDR2 sequences are SGDLS and YYNGEE. The CDR3 covers 16 residues. V gave up 0 bases and J gave up 3 bases, with 16 bases separating them. CDR3 in amino acids: CASSVGAGDKNYEQYF. The DNA for the CDR3 is TGTGCCAGCAGCGTAGGGGCGGGGGACAAAAACTACGAGCAGTACTTC.

The CDR3 loop reads CASSLVGDNEQFF. CDR3 bases: TGTGCCAGCAGCTTAGTCGGGGACAATGAGCAGTTCTTC. The chain combines TRBV7-9 with TRBJ2-1; D possibly corresponds to TRBD2 (5 bases). The V gene's germline CDR1 is SEHNR and CDR2 FQNEAQ (reference sequence). The CDR3 is made up of 13 amino acids. Trimming took 1 base from V and 5 from J, leaving 6 bases between them.

The V and J genes are TRBV6-5 and TRBJ1-2, with 9 bases aligning to TRBD1. The CDR3 consists of 15 residues. Germline CDR1 and CDR2: MNHEY and SVGAGI. With 9 bases clipped from V and 3 bases from J, the junction kept 11 bases outside the gene matches. CDR3 DNA sequence: TGTGCCAGTTGGGCGAGGGACAGGGCCGACTATGGCTACACCTTC. Residues: CASWARDRADYGYTF.

The rearrangement links TRBV4-1 to TRBJ1-2; tentatively, D is TRBD1 (6 bases). This CDR3 comprises 16 residues. Trimming left V 0 bases short and J 7 bases short, with 18 bases between. Germline V gene lookup returns CDR1 MGHRA and CDR2 YSYEKL. The CDR3 DNA is TGCGCCAGCAGCCAAGATAAGACAGGATCAACTTCTGGCTACACCTTC. Translated: CASSQDKTGSTSGYTF.

The CDR3 sequence: CASRTDRTNQPQHF. CDR3 coding DNA: TGTGCCAGTAGAACCGACAGAACCAATCAGCCCCAGCATTTT. This chain uses TRBV19 with TRBJ1-5, with a tentative D call TRBD1 (5 bases). Germline V gene lookup returns CDR1 LNHDA and CDR2 SQIVND (reference sequence). V lost 6 bases and J 3 bases, leaving 12 bases between the germline ends. The CDR3 totals 14 residues. Supplemented by reference TRBV19 and TRBJ1-5, the full variable domain reads DGGITQSPKYLFRKEGQNVTLSCEQNLNHDAMYWYRQDPGQGLRLIYYSQIVNDFQKGDIAEGYSVSREKKESFPLTVTSAQKNPTAFYLCASRTDRTNQPQHFGDGTRLSIL.

The V call is TRBV7-9, the J call TRBJ2-3, with TRBD2 matching over 8 bases. This CDR3 spans 16 amino acids. Germline V gene data show CDR1 as SEHNR and CDR2 as FQNEAQ (reference sequence). V was clipped by 6 bases and J by 2 bases; unmatched bases: 10. The CDR3 is CASSSGGRAATDTQYF. CDR3 DNA: TGTGCCAGCAGTTCGGGGGGGCGAGCAGCCACAGATACGCAGTATTTT.

The rearrangement joins TRBV9 to TRBJ2-1; TRBD2 matches 10 bases. Looked up from germline, CDR1 is SGDLS and CDR2 is YYNGEE. This CDR3 comprises 18 residues. With 0 bases clipped from V and 1 base from J, the junction kept 7 bases outside the gene matches. CDR3 residues: CASSVGLAGASSYNEQFF. For the CDR3, the DNA is TGTGCCAGCAGCGTAGGCCTAGCGGGGGCCTCTTCCTACAATGAGCAGTTCTTC.

The J gene is TRBJ2-1, the V gene TRBV27, with 7 bases matching TRBD2. CDR1 and CDR2 from the germline V gene are MNHEY and SMNVEV (reference sequence). This CDR3 has 13 residues. V lost 6 bases to trimming and J lost 8 bases; unmatched junction nucleotides: 7. The CDR3 DNA follows: TGTGCCAGCAGCGCCGGGACTACCTATGAGCAGTTCTTC. It specifies CASSAGTTYEQFF.

The chain carries TRBV6-1 and TRBJ1-1; weak D call: TRBD1 (5 bases). The CDR3 spans 15 residues. The ends were cut back, 4 bases at V and 1 base at J, with 13 bases in the middle. Germline V gives CDR1 MNHNS, CDR2 SASEGT. CDR3: CASSASGASNTEAFF. CDR3 nucleotides: TGTGCCAGCAGTGCGAGCGGGGCATCGAACACTGAAGCTTTCTTT.

The V gene is TRBV5-5, the J gene TRBJ1-1; D uncertain. CDR1 and CDR2 from the germline V gene are SGHKS and YYEKEE (reference sequence). CDR3 length: 15 amino acids. Trimming stripped 1 base from V and 4 bases from J, with 14 bases between. Here the CDR3 reads CASSLREGRGTEAFF. The DNA for the CDR3 is TGTGCCAGCAGCTTGAGGGAGGGTCGGGGCACTGAAGCTTTCTTT.

On this clone itself: The junction and the germline gene differ at one end; a read error may be behind it. J is TRBJ2-1 and V is TRBV5-6; 8 bases fit TRBD2. Germline assignment: CDR1 SGHDT and CDR2 YYEEEE. This CDR3 spans 11 amino acids. The CDR3 loop reads CASSFAGGKLF. CDR3 bases: TGTGCCAGCAGCTTTGCGGGGGGCAAACTCTTC.

This chain connects TRBV19 to TRBJ1-1, with 10 bases fitting TRBD1. The germline V gene encodes CDR1 LNHDA and CDR2 SQIVND (reference sequence). The junction had 9 bases not matched to a gene; V was cut back by 7 bases and J by 7 bases. CDR3 size: 14 residues. The CDR3 DNA reads TGTGCCAGTAATCCGGACAGGGGGACGGGTGAAGCTTTCTTT. Translation gives CASNPDRGTGEAFF. Full variable domain (outside the CDR3, taken from reference TRBV19 and TRBJ1-1): DGGITQSPKYLFRKEGQNVTLSCEQNLNHDAMYWYRQDPGQGLRLIYYSQIVNDFQKGDIAEGYSVSREKKESFPLTVTSAQKNPTAFYLCASNPDRGTGEAFFGQGTRLTVV.

The chain recombines TRBV18 with TRBJ1-1; 9 bases agree with TRBD1. Germline trimming cut 3 bases from V and 2 bases from J; bases unmatched to any gene: 7. Germline lookup yields CDR1 KGHSH and CDR2 LQKENI. The CDR3 loop spans 16 amino acids. CDR3 in amino acids: CASSPGQGVLNTEAFF. As DNA, the CDR3 is TGTGCCAGCTCACCGGGACAGGGAGTACTAAACACTGAAGCTTTCTTT.

This clone was counted once. This rearrangement joins TRBV10-1 to TRBJ1-6; TRBD1 matches 10 bases. Germline loops: CDR1 WNHNN, CDR2 SYGVQD (reference sequence). The CDR3 is made up of 16 amino acids. With V trimmed by 0 bases and J by 10 bases, 6 bases remained unmatched. As DNA, the CDR3 is TGCGCCAGCAGTGAGTCGACGGGGACAGGGGCCTCACCCCTCCACTTT. This sequence encodes CASSESTGTGASPLHF.

This clone has more than one count but fewer than ten. This chain connects TRBV27 to TRBJ2-5; TRBD1 matches 7 bases. The CDR3 consists of 16 residues. Trimming removed 5 bases from V and 5 bases from J; junction bases left unmatched: 14. Per the germline V gene, CDR1 is MNHEY and CDR2 is SMNVEV (reference sequence). CDR3 sequence reads: CASSPLPTGLGETQYF. The CDR3 bases are TGTGCCAGCAGTCCGCTCCCGACAGGGTTAGGGGAGACCCAGTACTTC.

This clone was detected once. The gene calls are TRBV7-3 and TRBJ2-1, with TRBD1 matching 7 bases. This CDR3 has 16 amino acids. CDR1 SGHTA and CDR2 FQGTGA come from the germline V gene. Losses at the gene ends were 1 base for V and 3 bases for J; bases not matched to a gene: 6. The CDR3, as DNA: TGTGCCAGCAGCTTAATATCCACAGGGGACTACAATGAGCAGTTCTTC. This translates into CASSLISTGDYNEQFF.

This clone was found once. J is TRBJ2-1 and V is TRBV9; D may be TRBD1 (6 bases). This CDR3 spans 14 amino acids. Trimming took 4 bases from V and 8 from J, leaving 16 bases between them. From germline, CDR1 is SGDLS and CDR2 YYNGEE. Here the CDR3 reads CASSLNPGVDEQFF. The CDR3 DNA is TGTGCCAGCAGCCTGAACCCAGGGGTGGATGAGCAGTTCTTC.

This clone was found once. An end of the junction differs from the germline gene, which may be a read error. The chain carries TRBV4-3 and TRBJ1-2; D ambiguous. The CDR3 runs 13 residues. CDR1 and CDR2 (germline): LGHNA, YSLEER. Here the CDR3 DNA reads TGCGCCAGCAGCCAAGATACTAATTATGGCTACACCTTC. Its translation is CASSQDTNYGYTF.

V usage is TRBV9 and J usage is TRBJ2-1; TRBD2 matches 9 bases. The CDR3 is 16 amino acids. V trimming: 4 bases; J trimming: 0 bases; junction bases outside the gene matches: 5. Germline V gives CDR1 SGDLS, CDR2 YYNGEE. CDR3 sequence: CASSPIAGDSYNEQFF. In DNA form, the CDR3 reads TGTGCCAGCAGCCCTATAGCGGGGGACTCCTACAATGAGCAGTTCTTC.

In its sample, this clone was seen once. The genes are TRBV27 and TRBJ1-1, with TRBD1 as a possible D gene (6 bases). The CDR3 spans 13 residues. Germline-derived CDR1 and CDR2 are MNHEY and SMNVEV (reference sequence). Deletions cut 7 bases from V and 4 bases from J, with 13 bases between. The CDR3 nucleotides read TGTGCCAGCACCTCCACAGGGTTCACTGAAGCTTTCTTT. Translating gives CASTSTGFTEAFF.

The genes are TRBV9 and TRBJ1-2; 9 bases are a match to TRBD1. Germline CDR1 reads SGDLS; CDR2 reads YYNGEE. The CDR3 spans 17 residues. Losses at the gene ends were 3 bases for V and 1 base for J; bases not matched to a gene: 10. CDR3 in DNA: TGTGCCAGCAGCGCCTCGGGACAGGGCAGATTTAACTATGGCTACACCTTC. Its protein is CASSASGQGRFNYGYTF.